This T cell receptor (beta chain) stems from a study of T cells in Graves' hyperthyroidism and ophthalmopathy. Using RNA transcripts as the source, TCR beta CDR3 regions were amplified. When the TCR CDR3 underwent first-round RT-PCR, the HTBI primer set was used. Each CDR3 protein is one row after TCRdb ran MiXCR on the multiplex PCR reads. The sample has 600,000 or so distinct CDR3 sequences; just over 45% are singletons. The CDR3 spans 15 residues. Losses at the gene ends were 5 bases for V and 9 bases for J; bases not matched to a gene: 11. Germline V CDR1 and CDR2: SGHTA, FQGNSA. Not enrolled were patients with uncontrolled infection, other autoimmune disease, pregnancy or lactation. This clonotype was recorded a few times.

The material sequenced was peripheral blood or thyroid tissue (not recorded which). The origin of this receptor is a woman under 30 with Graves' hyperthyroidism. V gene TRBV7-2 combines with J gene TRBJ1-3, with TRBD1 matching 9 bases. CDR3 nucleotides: TGTGCCAGCAGCCCCATCCGGGACAGGGTCGGCACCATATATTTT. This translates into CASSPIRDRVGTIYF.